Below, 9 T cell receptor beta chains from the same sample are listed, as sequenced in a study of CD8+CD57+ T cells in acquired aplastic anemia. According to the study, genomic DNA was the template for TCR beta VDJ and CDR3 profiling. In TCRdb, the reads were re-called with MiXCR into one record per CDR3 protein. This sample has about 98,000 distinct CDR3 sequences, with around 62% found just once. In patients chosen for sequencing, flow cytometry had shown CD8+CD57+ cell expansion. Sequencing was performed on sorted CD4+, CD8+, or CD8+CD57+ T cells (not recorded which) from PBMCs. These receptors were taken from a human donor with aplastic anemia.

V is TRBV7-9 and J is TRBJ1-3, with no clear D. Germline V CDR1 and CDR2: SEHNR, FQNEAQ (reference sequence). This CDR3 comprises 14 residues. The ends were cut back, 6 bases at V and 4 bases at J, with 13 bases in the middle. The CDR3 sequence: CASSESSSGNTIYF. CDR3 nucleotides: TGTGCCAGCAGTGAATCTTCATCCGGAAACACCATATATTTT.

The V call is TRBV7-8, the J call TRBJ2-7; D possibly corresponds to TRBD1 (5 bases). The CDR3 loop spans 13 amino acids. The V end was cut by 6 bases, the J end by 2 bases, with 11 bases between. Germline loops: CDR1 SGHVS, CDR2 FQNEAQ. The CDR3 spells CASSRTGTYEQYF. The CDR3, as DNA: TGTGCCAGCAGTCGCACAGGAACCTACGAGCAGTACTTC.

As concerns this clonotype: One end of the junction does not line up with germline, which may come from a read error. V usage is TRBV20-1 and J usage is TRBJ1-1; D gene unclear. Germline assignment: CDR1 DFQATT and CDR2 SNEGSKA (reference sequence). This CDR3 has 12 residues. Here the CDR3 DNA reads TGCAGTGCAAGAGAGGCGGGTTCTGAAGCTTTCTTT. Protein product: CSAREAGSEAFF.

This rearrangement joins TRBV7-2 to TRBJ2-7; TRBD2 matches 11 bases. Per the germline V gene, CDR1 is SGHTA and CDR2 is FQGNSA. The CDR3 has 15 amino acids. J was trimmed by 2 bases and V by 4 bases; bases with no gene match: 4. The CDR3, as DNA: TGTGCCAGCAGCTCATCTAGCGGGGGGACCTACGAGCAGTACTTC. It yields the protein CASSSSSGGTYEQYF.

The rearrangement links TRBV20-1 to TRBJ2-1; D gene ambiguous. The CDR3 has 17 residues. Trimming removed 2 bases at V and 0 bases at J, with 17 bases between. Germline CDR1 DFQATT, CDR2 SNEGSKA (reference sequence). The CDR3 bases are TGCAGTGCTAGACTGGTTGTTGTGACGGACTCCTACAATGAGCAGTTCTTC. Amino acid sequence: CSARLVVVTDSYNEQFF.

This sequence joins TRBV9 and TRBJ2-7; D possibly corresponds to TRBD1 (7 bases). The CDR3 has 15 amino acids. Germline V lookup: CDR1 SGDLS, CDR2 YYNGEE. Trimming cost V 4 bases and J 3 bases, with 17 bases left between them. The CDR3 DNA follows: TGTGCCAGCAGCTTGGAGGCAGGGGGAGGCTACGAGCAGTACTTC. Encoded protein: CASSLEAGGGYEQYF.

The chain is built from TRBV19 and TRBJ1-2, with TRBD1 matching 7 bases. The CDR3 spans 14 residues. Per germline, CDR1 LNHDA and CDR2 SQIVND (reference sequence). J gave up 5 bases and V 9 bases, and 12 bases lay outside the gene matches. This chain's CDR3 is CASSQRDRGYGYTF. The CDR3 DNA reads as TGTGCCAGCAGCCAACGGGACAGAGGATATGGCTACACCTTC.

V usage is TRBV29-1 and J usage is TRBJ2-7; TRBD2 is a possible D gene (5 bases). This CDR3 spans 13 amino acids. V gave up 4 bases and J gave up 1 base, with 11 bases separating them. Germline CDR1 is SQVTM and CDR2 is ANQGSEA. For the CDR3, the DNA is TGCAGCGTTGGGCCAGGAGGATCCTACGAGCAGTACTTC. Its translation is CSVGPGGSYEQYF.

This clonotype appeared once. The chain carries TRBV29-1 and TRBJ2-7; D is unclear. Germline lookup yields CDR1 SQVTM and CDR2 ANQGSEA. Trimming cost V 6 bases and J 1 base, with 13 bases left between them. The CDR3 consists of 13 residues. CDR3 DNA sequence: TGCAGCGTCTCGCCGGACGGATCCTACGAGCAGTACTTC. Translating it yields CSVSPDGSYEQYF.